This T cell receptor (beta chain) was recovered during a study of blood T cell repertoires in COVID-19. CDR3 length: 14 amino acids. Germline CDR1 reads MNHEY; CDR2 reads SVGAGI. The V end was cut by 9 bases, the J end by 0 bases, with 11 bases between. Assay used: immunoSEQ multiplex PCR; TCRdb lists only in-frame clones, some missing. The table lists 190,000 or so clones, 85% of them singletons. This sequence was found in a middle-aged man who had recovered from COVID-19. The rearrangement uses TRBV6-5 and TRBJ1-4; TRBD1 is a possible D gene (6 bases). The sequenced sample consisted of PBMCs or T cells enriched from blood (not recorded which). Here the CDR3 DNA reads TGTGCCAGTTCCAGGGGCTCAACTAATGAAAAACTGTTTTTT. This translates into CASSRGSTNEKLFF.